This entry lists 4 T cell receptor beta chains sequenced from one sample in a study of beta chain features in type 1 diabetes. Study results and caveats: Shorter TCRB CDR3s, moderately but significantly so, marked every one of the four CD4+ subsets in Type 1 diabetes patients.

These receptors' targets are unknown. The investigators reverse transcribed all of the isolated RNA, so they sequenced expressed TCRB transcripts. Libraries were prepared by immunoSEQ multiplex PCR; TCRdb keeps only in-frame clonotypes and omits some of them. This table has hundreds of thousands of clones, over 12% appearing once. What was sequenced was naive CD4+ T cells from blood. The receptors derive from a man younger than 35 with type 1 diabetes.

This chain uses TRBV15 with TRBJ2-7; TRBD2 aligns across 14 bases. Germline lookup yields CDR1 LNHNV and CDR2 YYDKDF (reference sequence). This CDR3 spans 15 amino acids. V gave up 3 bases and J gave up 9 bases; unmatched junction bases: 7. The CDR3, as DNA: TGTGCCACCAGCAGTCGACTAGCGGGAGGGGTGTTGCAGTACTTC. The encoded protein is CATSSRLAGGVLQYF.

This clone was counted between two and nine times. This chain joins TRBV19 and TRBJ2-7; D is perhaps TRBD1 (6 bases). The V gene's germline CDR1 is LNHDA and CDR2 SQIVND (reference sequence). The CDR3 length is 14 residues. With 4 bases removed from V and 5 bases from J, the gap between germline ends came to 15 bases. CDR3: CASSKSGQSDEQYF. DNA for the CDR3: TGTGCCAGTAGTAAATCGGGACAATCTGACGAGCAGTACTTC.

The rearrangement joins TRBV27 to TRBJ2-3; 9 nucleotides match TRBD2. Germline V gene data show CDR1 as MNHEY and CDR2 as SMNVEV (reference sequence). Losses at the gene ends were 8 bases for V and 2 bases for J; bases not matched to a gene: 14. This CDR3 is 17 amino acids long. The CDR3 is CASRGGAGTSNTDTQYF. The CDR3 bases are TGTGCCAGCCGCGGGGGGGCCGGTACTTCAAACACAGATACGCAGTATTTT.

This clone was counted only a few times. The rearrangement uses TRBV18 and TRBJ1-4; D is possibly TRBD1 (5 bases). Trimming cost V 8 bases and J 8 bases, with 15 bases left between them. Germline CDR1 is KGHSH and CDR2 is LQKENI. CDR3 size: 13 residues. The CDR3 DNA is TGTGCCAGCGCGGAGCAGGGTTTAGAAAAACTGTTTTTT. Its protein product is CASAEQGLEKLFF.